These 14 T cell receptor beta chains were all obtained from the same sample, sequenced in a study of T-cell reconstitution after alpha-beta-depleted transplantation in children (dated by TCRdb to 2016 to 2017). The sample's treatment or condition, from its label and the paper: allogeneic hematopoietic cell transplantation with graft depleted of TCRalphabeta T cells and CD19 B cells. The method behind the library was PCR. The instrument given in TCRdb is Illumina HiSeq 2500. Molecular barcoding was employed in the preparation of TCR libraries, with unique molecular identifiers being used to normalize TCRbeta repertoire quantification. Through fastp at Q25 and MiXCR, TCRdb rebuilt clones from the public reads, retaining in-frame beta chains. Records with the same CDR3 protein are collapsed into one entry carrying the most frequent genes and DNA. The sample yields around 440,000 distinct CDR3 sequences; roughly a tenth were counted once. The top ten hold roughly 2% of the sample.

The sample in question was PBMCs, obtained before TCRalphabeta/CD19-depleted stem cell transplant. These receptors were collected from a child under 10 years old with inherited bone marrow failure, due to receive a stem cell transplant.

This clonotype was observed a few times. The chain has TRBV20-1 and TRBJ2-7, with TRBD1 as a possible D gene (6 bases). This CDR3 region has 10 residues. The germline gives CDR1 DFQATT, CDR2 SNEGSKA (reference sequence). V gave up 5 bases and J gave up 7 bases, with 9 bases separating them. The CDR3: CSALGTEQYF. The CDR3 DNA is TGCAGTGCTCTCGGGACAGAGCAGTACTTC.

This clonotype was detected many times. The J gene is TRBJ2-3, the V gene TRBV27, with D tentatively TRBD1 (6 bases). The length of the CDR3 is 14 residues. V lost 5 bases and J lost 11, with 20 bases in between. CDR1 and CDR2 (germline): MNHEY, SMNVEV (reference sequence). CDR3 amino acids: CASSPKGKQGLQYF. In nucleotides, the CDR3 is TGTGCCAGCAGTCCCAAAGGAAAACAGGGTCTGCAGTATTTT.

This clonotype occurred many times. The CDR3 DNA reads TGTGCCAGCAGCCAAGACCCTTCGGGGACCTACGAGCAGTACTTC. Its translation: CASSQDPSGTYEQYF. This chain connects TRBV4-2 to TRBJ2-7; TRBD2 is a possible D gene (5 bases). Trimming removed 0 bases from V and 2 bases from J, with 11 bases in between. Germline V lookup: CDR1 LGHNA, CDR2 YNFKEQ. The CDR3 is 15 residues long.

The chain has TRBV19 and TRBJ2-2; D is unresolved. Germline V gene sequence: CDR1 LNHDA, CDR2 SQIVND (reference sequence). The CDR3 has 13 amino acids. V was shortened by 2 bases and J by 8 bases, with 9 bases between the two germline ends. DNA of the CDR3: TGTGCCAGTAGTATACTTACGGAAGGGGAGCTGTTTTTT. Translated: CASSILTEGELFF.

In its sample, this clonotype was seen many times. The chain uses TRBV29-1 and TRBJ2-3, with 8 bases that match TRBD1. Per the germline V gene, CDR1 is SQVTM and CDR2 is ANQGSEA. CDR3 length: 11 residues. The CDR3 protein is CKTGDTDTQYF. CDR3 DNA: TGCAAGACAGGGGACACAGATACGCAGTATTTT.

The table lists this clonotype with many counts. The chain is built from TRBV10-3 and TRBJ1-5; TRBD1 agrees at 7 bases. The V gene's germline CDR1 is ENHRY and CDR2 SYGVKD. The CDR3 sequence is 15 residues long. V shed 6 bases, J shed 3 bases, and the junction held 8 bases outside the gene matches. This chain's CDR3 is CAISLNRGSNQPQHF. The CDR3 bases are TGTGCCATCAGCCTCAACAGGGGTTCCAATCAGCCCCAGCATTTT.

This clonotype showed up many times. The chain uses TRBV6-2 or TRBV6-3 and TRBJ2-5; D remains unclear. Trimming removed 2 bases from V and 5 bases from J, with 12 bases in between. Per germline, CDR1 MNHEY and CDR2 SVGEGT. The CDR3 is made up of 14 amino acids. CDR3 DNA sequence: TGTGCCAGCAGTTACCAAGACAAGTGGGAGACCCAGTACTTC. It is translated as CASSYQDKWETQYF.

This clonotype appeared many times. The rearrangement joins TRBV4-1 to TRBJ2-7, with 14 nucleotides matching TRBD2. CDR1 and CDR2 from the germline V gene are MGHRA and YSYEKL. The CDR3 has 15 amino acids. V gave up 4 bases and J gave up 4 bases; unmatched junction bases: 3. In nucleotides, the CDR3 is TGCGCCAGCAGCCGTGGGACTAGCGGGAGTTACGAGCAGTACTTC. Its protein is CASSRGTSGSYEQYF.

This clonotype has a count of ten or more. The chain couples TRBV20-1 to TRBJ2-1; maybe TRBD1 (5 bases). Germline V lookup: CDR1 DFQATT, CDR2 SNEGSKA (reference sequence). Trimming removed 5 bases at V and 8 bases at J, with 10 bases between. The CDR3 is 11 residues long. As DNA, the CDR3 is TGCAGTGCTTACCAGGGCGATGAGCAGTTCTTC. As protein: CSAYQGDEQFF.

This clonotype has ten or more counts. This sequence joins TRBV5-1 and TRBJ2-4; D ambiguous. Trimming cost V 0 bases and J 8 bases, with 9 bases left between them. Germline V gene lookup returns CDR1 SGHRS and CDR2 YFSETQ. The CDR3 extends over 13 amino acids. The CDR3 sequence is CASSLDDSDIQYF. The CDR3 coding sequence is TGCGCCAGCAGCTTGGATGATTCGGACATTCAGTACTTC.

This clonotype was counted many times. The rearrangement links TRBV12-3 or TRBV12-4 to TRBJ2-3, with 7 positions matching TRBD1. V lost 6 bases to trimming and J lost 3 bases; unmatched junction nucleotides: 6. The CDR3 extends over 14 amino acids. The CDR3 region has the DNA TGTGCCAGCAGCCGCCGCAGGGGGACAGATACGCAGTATTTT. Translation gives CASSRRRGTDTQYF.

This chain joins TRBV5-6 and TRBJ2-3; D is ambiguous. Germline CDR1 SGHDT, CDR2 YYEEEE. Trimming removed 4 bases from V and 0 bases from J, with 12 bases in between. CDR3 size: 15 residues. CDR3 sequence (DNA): TGTGCCAGCAGCCGCCTCACTATAAGCACAGATACGCAGTATTTT. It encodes CASSRLTISTDTQYF.

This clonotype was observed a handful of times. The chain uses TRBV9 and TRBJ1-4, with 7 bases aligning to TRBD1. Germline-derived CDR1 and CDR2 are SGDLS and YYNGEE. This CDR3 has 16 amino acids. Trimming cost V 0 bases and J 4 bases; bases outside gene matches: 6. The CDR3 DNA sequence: TGTGCCAGCAGCGTAGCTTCGGGACAGCGTAATGAAAAACTGTTTTTT. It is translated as CASSVASGQRNEKLFF.

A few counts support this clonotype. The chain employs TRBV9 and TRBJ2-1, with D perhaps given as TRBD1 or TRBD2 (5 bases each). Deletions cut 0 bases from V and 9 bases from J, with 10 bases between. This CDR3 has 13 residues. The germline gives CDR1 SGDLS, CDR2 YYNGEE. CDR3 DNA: TGTGCCAGCAGCGTAGTTTACGGGACTGAGCAGTTCTTC. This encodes CASSVVYGTEQFF.